This TCR beta chain was captured by sequencing in a study of blood T cell repertoires in COVID-19. About the study: Collection of acute and convalescent COVID-19 samples took place in the United States, Italy and Spain. T cells, B-cell-depleted T cells, or PBMCs provided the cDNA or gDNA that served as material.

The sample holds one count of this clone. Study processing details: The authors estimated nucleated cell counts from reference gene primer amplification. Repertoires were generated with immunoSEQ multiplex PCR, while TCRdb's copy carries only in-frame clones and drops some. V and J calls plus clone size are reproduced from that table; the DNA served to infer D and trimming. This table has 35,000 to 40,000 clones, roughly 80% appearing once. The receptor comes from an elderly man with active or convalescent COVID-19. The sample comprised peripheral blood.

The CDR3 spells CASSRSRTENTEAFF. The CDR3 bases are TGTGCCAGCAGTCGCTCTCGGACAGAGAACACTGAAGCTTTCTTT. The chain uses TRBV6-5 and TRBJ1-1; tentatively, D is TRBD1 (6 bases). The CDR3 sequence is 15 residues long. Germline lookup yields CDR1 MNHEY and CDR2 SVGAGI. V was trimmed by 5 bases and J by 1 base, leaving 14 bases between them.